This T cell receptor (beta chain) was profiled in a study of CD8+ T cells in alopecia areata (dated by TCRdb to between 2017 and 2018). Study-wide context: Treated patients were enrolled in an open-label pilot trial of oral tofacitinib, 5 to 10 mg twice daily, for moderate-to-severe alopecia areata. Patients received tofacitinib for 6 to 18 months and were then followed off drug for 6 months to check for delayed response and recurrence. For the treated patients, the SALT score, which quantifies what percentage of scalp surface area is affected, served as the measure of disease severity. High-throughput TCRbeta sequencing was used to examine T cell clonal expansion in alopecia areata in both the C3H/HeJ mouse model and human patients. Scalp tissue and sorted CD4+ and CD8+ peripheral blood T cells from patchy and totalis/universalis alopecia areata patients and from healthy controls were covered by human TCRbeta sequencing. Tofacitinib-treated patients had biopsies at baseline and at 4 and 24 weeks of treatment, with a later scalp biopsy in several patients. Scalp clonality was compared across normal scalp (n=4), patchy alopecia areata scalp (n=8), and alopecia totalis/universalis scalp (n=8). The RNA source kit depended on sample type: the PAXgene miRNA kit for fixed scalp, the miRNeasy kit for PBMCs, and the RNeasy kit for mouse skin. immunoSEQ multiplex PCR using 35 Vbeta forward primers and 13 Jbeta reverse primers was used to amplify TCRbeta CDR3 regions. The research as a whole found: Tofacitinib significantly decreased scalp clonality and the number of expanded CD8+ clones among the top 100 scalp clones. Many expanded lesional clones were found to persist in scalp and blood during tofacitinib treatment, and relapse after treatment cessation may be partly explained by this persistence. Shared TCR sequences between patients were less evident than in mice, which may be partly attributable to HLA diversity in the patient population. Scalp TCR repertoire analysis is complicated because resident alphabeta T cells in normal human skin are also sequenced, whereas mouse skin is dominated by gammadelta T cells. Compared with normal scalp, lesional scalp, particularly in alopecia totalis/universalis, had higher clonality and more expanded CD8+ clones, which suggests antigenic drive. Because the treated cohort was small and had only one nonresponder, larger studies are needed to examine links between baseline CD8+ expansion and response.

Comments on this clone: The target of this receptor is not known. No much larger clone is present one base from it, and per-base qualities are unavailable.

V and J are truncated by 0 bases and 8 bases respectively, leaving an intervening sequence of 13 bases. The CDR3 holds 14 amino acids from the cysteine to the phenylalanine. The DNA shown is the 42-base CDR3, in frame from base 1. For CDR1 and CDR2, the germline V gene (reference sequence) lists MNHEY and SMNVEV. To prepare the library, the immunoSEQ multiplex PCR assay was applied. To provide template for TCR sequencing, every sample had RNA extracted and reverse transcribed into cDNA. SuperScript III was used to make first-strand cDNA, primed with a 2:1 mix of oligo-dT and random hexamers. A synthetic immune receptor repertoire was used to assess amplification bias, and residual bias was removed computationally. The original pipeline was this. Raw reads were preprocessed for error removal, and CDR3 was defined according to IMGT conventions as running from the conserved cysteine to phenylalanine. Clonality was computed by normalizing Shannon entropy by log2 of the number of productive unique TCRs and subtracting the result from 1. Whether scalp clones were CD4 or CD8 was inferred by matching scalp TCRbeta sequences against CD4 and CD8 repertoires sorted from blood. TCRdb stores this immuneACCESS table with in-frame sequences only. Part of the clones is absent; in the studies checked, under half of the shortfall reflects unresolved V genes, and no reason is known for the rest. Clone size and the V and J calls come from that table; the DNA yielded D and trimming. This sample is represented by 35,000 to 50,000 clones; roughly 89% of them were singletons. The biggest ten clones account for 15% to 20% of the sample.

The time point label, read with the paper, signifies: 24 weeks on oral tofacitinib. Interpreted using the paper, the treatment or condition label stands for: oral pan-JAK inhibitor, 5-10 mg twice daily. Lesional scalp punch biopsies and peripheral blood were collected from alopecia areata patients. PBMCs were isolated by density centrifugation and stained for CD3, CD4 and CD8, and CD4+ and CD8+ T cells were sorted on a FACSAria. Here the chain combines TRBV27 and TRBJ1-1; the D gene is not confidently resolved. This TCR came from a human donor with alopecia areata. The source was CD8+ T cells sorted from blood, collected at week 24, from a patient treated with tofacitinib. The CDR3 here reads CASSLSGGTREAFF. The DNA is as follows: TGTGCCAGCAGTTTATCCGGAGGAACCCGGGAAGCTTTCTTT.